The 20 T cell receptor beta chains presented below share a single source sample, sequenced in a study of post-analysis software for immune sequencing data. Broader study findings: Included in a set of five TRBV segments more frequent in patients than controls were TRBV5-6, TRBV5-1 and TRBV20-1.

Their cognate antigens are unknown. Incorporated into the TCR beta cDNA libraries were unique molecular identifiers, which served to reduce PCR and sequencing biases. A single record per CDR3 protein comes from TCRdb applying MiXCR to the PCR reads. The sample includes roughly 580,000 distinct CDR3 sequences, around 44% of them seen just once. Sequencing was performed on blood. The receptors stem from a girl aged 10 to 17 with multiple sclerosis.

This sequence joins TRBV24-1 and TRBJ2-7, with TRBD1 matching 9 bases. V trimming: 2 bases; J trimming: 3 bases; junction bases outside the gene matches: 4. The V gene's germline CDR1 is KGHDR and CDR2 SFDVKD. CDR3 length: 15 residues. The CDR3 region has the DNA TGTGCCACCAGTGATTCCGCGACAGGGGGCTACGAGCAGTACTTC. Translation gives CATSDSATGGYEQYF.

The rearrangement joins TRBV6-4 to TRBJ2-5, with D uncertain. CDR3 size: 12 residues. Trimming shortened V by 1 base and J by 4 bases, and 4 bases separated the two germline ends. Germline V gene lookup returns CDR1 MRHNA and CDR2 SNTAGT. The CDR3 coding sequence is TGTGCCAGCAGTGACTTGGCAGAGACCCAGTACTTC. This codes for CASSDLAETQYF.

CDR3 DNA sequence: TGTGCCAGCAGATGGACTAGCGGGGTTACAGATACGCAGTATTTT. As protein: CASRWTSGVTDTQYF. This sequence joins TRBV2 and TRBJ2-3, with TRBD2 matching 12 bases. The CDR3 loop spans 15 amino acids. Germline lookup yields CDR1 SNHLY and CDR2 FYNNEI. J lost 3 bases, V lost 6 bases, and 4 bases had no gene match.

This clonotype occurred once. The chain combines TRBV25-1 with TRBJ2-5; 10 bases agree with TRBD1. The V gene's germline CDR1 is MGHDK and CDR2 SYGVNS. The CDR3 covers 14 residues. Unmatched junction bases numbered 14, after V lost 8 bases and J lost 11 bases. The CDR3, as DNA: TGTGCCAGCCGGGACAGGGGAAGGTACAATGAGCAGTACTTC. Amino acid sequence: CASRDRGRYNEQYF.

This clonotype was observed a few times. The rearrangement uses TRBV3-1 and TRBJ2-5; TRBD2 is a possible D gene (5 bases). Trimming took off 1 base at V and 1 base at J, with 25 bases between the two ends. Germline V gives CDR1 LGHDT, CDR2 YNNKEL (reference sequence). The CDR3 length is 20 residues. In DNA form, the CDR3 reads TGTGCCAGCAGCCAAGTCGGGGATATGGGAGTCCTAATGGCCCAAGAGACCCAGTACTTC. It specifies CASSQVGDMGVLMAQETQYF.

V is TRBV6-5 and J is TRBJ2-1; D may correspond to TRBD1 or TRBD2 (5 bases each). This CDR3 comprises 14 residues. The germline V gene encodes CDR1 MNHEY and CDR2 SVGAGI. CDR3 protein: CASSYTGARNEQFF. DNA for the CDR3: TGTGCTAGTAGTTATACCGGGGCGAGGAATGAGCAGTTCTTC.

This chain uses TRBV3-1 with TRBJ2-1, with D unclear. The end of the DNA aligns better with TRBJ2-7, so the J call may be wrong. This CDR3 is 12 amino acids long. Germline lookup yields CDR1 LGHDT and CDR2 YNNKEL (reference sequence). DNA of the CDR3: TGTGCCAGCAGCCTCGGATACAATGAGCAGTACTTC. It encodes CASSLGYNEQYF.

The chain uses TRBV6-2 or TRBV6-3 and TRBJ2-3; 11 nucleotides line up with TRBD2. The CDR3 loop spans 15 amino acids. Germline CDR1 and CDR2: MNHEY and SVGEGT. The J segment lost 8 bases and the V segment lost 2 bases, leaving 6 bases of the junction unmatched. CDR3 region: CASSYPGTSGTTQYF. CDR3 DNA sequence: TGTGCCAGCAGTTACCCCGGGACTAGCGGTACTACGCAGTATTTT.

DNA for the CDR3: TGTGCCAGCAGGACTCGGGCCGACTATGGCTACACCTTC. Translation: CASRTRADYGYTF. This chain connects TRBV7-9 to TRBJ1-2; D is unclear. V shed 6 bases and J shed 3 bases, with 11 bases lying between them. Per germline, CDR1 SEHNR and CDR2 FQNEAQ (reference sequence). The CDR3 has 13 amino acids. Based on the CDR3 plus reference TRBV7-9 and TRBJ1-2, the full variable domain is DTGVSQNPRHKITKRGQNVTFRCDPISEHNRLYWYRQTLGQGPEFLTYFQNEAQLEKSRLLSDRFSAERPKGSFSTLEIQRTEQGDSAMYLCASRTRADYGYTFGSGTRLTVV.

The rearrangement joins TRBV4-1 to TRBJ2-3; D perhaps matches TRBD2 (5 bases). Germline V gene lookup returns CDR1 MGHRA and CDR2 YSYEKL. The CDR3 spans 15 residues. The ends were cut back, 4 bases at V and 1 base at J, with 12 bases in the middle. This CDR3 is CASSLTGIRTDTQYF. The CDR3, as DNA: TGCGCCAGCAGCCTCACCGGGATTCGCACAGATACGCAGTATTTT.

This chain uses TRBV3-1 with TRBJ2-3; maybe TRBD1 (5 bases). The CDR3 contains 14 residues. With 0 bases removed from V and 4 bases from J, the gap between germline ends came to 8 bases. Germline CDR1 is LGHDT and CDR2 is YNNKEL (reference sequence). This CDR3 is CASSQDRAADTQYF. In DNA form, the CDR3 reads TGTGCCAGCAGCCAAGACAGGGCCGCAGATACGCAGTATTTT.

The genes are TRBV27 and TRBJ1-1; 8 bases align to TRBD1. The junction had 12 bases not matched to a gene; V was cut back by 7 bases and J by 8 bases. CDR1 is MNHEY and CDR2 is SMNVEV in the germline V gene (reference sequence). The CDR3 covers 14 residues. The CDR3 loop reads CASTQRQGSSEAFF. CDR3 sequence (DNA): TGTGCCAGCACCCAAAGACAGGGGTCATCCGAAGCTTTCTTT.

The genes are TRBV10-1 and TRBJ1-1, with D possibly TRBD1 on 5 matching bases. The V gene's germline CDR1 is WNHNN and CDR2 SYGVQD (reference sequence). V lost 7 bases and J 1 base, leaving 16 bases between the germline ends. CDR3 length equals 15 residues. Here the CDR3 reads CASTEVGDPNTEAFF. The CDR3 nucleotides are TGCGCCAGCACCGAGGTTGGGGACCCGAACACTGAAGCTTTCTTT.

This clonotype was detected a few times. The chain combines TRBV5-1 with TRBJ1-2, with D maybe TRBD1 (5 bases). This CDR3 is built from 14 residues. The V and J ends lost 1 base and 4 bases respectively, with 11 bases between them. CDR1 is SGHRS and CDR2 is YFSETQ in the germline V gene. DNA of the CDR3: TGCGCCAGCAGCTTGTCGGCAGGGCCCTATGGCTACACCTTC. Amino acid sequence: CASSLSAGPYGYTF.

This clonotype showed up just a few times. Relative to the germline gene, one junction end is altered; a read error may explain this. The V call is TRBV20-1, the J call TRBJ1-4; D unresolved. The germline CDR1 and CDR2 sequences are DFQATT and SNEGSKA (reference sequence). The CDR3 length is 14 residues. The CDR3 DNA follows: TGCAGTGCTAGAGCCCCGTTCGGTAATGAAAAACCGTTTTTT. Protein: CSARAPFGNEKPFF.

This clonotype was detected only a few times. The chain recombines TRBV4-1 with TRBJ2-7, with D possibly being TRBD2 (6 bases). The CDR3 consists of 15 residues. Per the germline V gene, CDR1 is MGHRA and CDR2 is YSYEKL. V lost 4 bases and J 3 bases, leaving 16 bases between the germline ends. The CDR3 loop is CASSLWGGGLYEQYF. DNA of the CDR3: TGCGCCAGCAGCCTCTGGGGAGGCGGCCTCTACGAGCAGTACTTC.

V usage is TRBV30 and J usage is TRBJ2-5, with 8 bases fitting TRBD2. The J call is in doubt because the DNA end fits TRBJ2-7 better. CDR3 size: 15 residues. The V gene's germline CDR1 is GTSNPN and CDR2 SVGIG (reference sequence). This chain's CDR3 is CAWNSAASGSDEQYF. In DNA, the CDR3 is TGTGCCTGGAATAGTGCGGCCAGCGGGAGTGACGAGCAGTACTTC.

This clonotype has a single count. CDR3: CASSIGTSWETQFF. The CDR3 DNA reads TGTGCCAGCAGCATTGGAACTAGCTGGGAGACCCAGTTCTTC. V gene TRBV7-2 combines with J gene TRBJ2-1, with D perhaps TRBD2 (6 bases). Trimming left V 5 bases short and J 13 bases short, with 21 bases between. The CDR3 runs 14 residues. The germline V gene has CDR1 SGHTA and CDR2 FQGNSA.

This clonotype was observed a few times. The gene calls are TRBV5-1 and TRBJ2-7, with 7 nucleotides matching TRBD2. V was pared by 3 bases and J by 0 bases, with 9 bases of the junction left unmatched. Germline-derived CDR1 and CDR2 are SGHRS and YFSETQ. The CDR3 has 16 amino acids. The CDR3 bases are TGCGCCAGCAGCTCTAGCGGAGGAGGACCCTCCTACGAGCAGTACTTC. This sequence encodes CASSSSGGGPSYEQYF.

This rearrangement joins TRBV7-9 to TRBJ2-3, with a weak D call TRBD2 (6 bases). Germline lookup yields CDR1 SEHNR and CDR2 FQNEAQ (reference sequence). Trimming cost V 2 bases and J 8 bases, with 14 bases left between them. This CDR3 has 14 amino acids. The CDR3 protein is CASSLLAGSGTQYF. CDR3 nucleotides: TGTGCCAGCAGCTTATTGGCGGGGAGCGGTACGCAGTATTTT. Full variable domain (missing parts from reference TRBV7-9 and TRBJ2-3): DTGVSQNPRHKITKRGQNVTFRCDPISEHNRLYWYRQTLGQGPEFLTYFQNEAQLEKSRLLSDRFSAERPKGSFSTLEIQRTEQGDSAMYLCASSLLAGSGTQYFGPGTRLTVL.